Listed here are 32 T cell receptor beta chains from one sample, sequenced in a study of blood T cell repertoires in COVID-19. Data came from immunoSEQ multiplex PCR; TCRdb stores just in-frame clones and leaves some out. The table records fewer than 300,000 clones, around 87% of them present only once. Specimen: peripheral blood. The receptors were sampled from a woman between 50 and 59 years old with acute or convalescent COVID-19.

V usage is TRBV25-1 and J usage is TRBJ2-5, with D possibly being TRBD1 (6 bases). The germline CDR1 and CDR2 sequences are MGHDK and SYGVNS. The V end lost 7 bases, the J end lost 2 bases, and 8 bases lay between the germline ends. This CDR3 is 12 amino acids long. CDR3 bases: TGTGCCAGCACTCAGGGGCAAGAGACCCAGTACTTC. This encodes CASTQGQETQYF.

J is TRBJ2-7 and V is TRBV20-1; 8 nucleotides agree with TRBD2. V shed 3 bases and J 3 bases; nucleotides not matched to a gene: 4. The CDR3 loop spans 13 amino acids. Germline CDR1 is DFQATT and CDR2 is SNEGSKA (reference sequence). The CDR3 here is CSASLAGGYEQYF. The CDR3 DNA reads TGCAGTGCTAGTCTGGCGGGAGGCTACGAGCAGTACTTC.

CDR3 in DNA: TGTGCCAGCAGCTTAGCGATAGGAACAGGGGTAACTGGTGAAAAACTGTTTTTT. Its protein product is CASSLAIGTGVTGEKLFF. The genes are TRBV7-8 and TRBJ1-4, with TRBD1 identical over 7 bases. This CDR3 is built from 18 residues. The ends lost 0 bases at V and 7 bases at J; junction bases unmatched: 14. Germline CDR1 is SGHVS and CDR2 is FQNEAQ.

V gene TRBV2 combines with J gene TRBJ1-6; D is undetermined. The CDR3 has 14 residues. Germline CDR1 SNHLY, CDR2 FYNNEI. The V end was cut by 5 bases, the J end by 8 bases, with 13 bases between. DNA of the CDR3: TGTGCCAGCAGTCCCCAGGTCTCGGATTCACCCCTCCACTTT. Residues: CASSPQVSDSPLHF.

This chain's CDR3 is CASSRPRQGASDTQYF. The DNA for the CDR3 is TGTGCCAGCAGCCGCCCCCGCCAGGGGGCTTCCGATACGCAGTATTTT. The gene calls are TRBV7-3 and TRBJ2-3, with TRBD1 matching over 8 bases. The V gene's germline CDR1 is SGHTA and CDR2 FQGTGA. The V and J ends lost 5 bases and 6 bases, in that order; junction bases with no gene match: 13. The CDR3 extends over 16 amino acids. Together with reference TRBV7-3 and TRBJ2-3, the CDR3 gives the full variable domain: GAGVSQTPSNKVTEKGKYVELRCDPISGHTALYWYRQSLGQGPEFLIYFQGTGAADDSGLPNDRFFAVRPEGSVSTLKIQRTERGDSAVYLCASSRPRQGASDTQYFGPGTRLTVL.

The V gene is TRBV7-2, the J gene TRBJ2-1; D might be TRBD2 (6 bases). Germline CDR1 is SGHTA and CDR2 is FQGNSA. V was cut by 6 bases and J by 9 bases, with 15 bases left in between. The CDR3 runs to 13 residues. DNA for the CDR3: TGTGCCAGCAGTAACTTGCGGGAAGGTGAGCAGTTCTTC. This sequence encodes CASSNLREGEQFF.

V is TRBV5-1 and J is TRBJ1-1, with 8 bases aligning to TRBD1. The V and J ends lost 4 bases and 6 bases, in that order; junction bases with no gene match: 8. The CDR3 sequence is 14 residues long. Germline V gene lookup returns CDR1 SGHRS and CDR2 YFSETQ. The CDR3 DNA reads as TGCGCCAGCAGCCCAGGACAGGGAACGGCTGAAGCTTTCTTT. It is translated as CASSPGQGTAEAFF.

This sequence joins TRBV28 and TRBJ1-1, with 7 nucleotides matching TRBD1. The CDR3 length is 14 residues. Losses at the gene ends were 8 bases for V and 5 bases for J; bases not matched to a gene: 11. Germline assignment: CDR1 MDHEN and CDR2 SYDVKM. The chain's CDR3 is CASERGGLGTEAFF. CDR3 sequence (DNA): TGTGCCAGCGAAAGAGGGGGCCTAGGGACTGAAGCTTTCTTT.

The V gene is TRBV7-2, the J gene TRBJ1-5; a weak D match, TRBD1 (6 bases). V was shortened by 5 bases and J by 5 bases, with 16 bases between the two germline ends. The CDR3 covers 15 residues. Germline V lookup: CDR1 SGHTA, CDR2 FQGNSA. CDR3 region: CASSPSGGGYQPQHF. The CDR3 DNA reads TGTGCCAGCAGCCCCTCGGGGGGGGGCTATCAGCCCCAGCATTTT.

This clone was counted a few times. V is TRBV25-1 and J is TRBJ1-4; D remains ambiguous. Trimming left V 3 bases short and J 4 bases short, with 21 bases between. The CDR3 loop spans 18 amino acids. Germline V gene sequence: CDR1 MGHDK, CDR2 SYGVNS. DNA for the CDR3: TGTGCCAGCAGTGACCCCAAGGAGACCGGCAGCCTTAATGAAAAACTGTTTTTT. The encoded protein is CASSDPKETGSLNEKLFF.

The chain couples TRBV9 to TRBJ2-2, with D possibly being TRBD2 (5 bases). CDR1 and CDR2 (germline): SGDLS, YYNGEE. This CDR3 spans 14 amino acids. Between the trimmed V and J ends, which lost 0 bases and 3 bases, there was a span of 6 bases. The CDR3 reads CASSVGGHTGELFF. The CDR3 nucleotides read TGTGCCAGCAGCGTAGGAGGGCACACCGGGGAGCTGTTTTTT.

The chain employs TRBV18 and TRBJ2-3; tentative D call: TRBD2 (5 bases). V lost 3 bases and J lost 4, with 17 bases in between. The germline V gene has CDR1 KGHSH and CDR2 LQKENI. The CDR3 contains 16 residues. CDR3 residues: CASSPADSGSADTQYF. In nucleotides, the CDR3 is TGTGCCAGCTCACCCGCCGACTCGGGGTCAGCAGATACGCAGTATTTT.

The gene calls are TRBV28 and TRBJ2-7; 12 bases agree with TRBD2. The CDR3 length is 14 residues. Trimming removed 6 bases from V and 1 base from J; junction bases left unmatched: 1. The germline V gene has CDR1 MDHEN and CDR2 SYDVKM. This CDR3 is CASRLAGGSYEQYF. DNA for the CDR3: TGTGCCAGCAGGCTAGCGGGAGGGTCCTACGAGCAGTACTTC.

This chain connects TRBV3-1 (or the pseudogene TRBV3-2) to TRBJ1-3; D unresolved. The CDR3 sequence is 15 residues long. V was pared by 4 bases and J by 0 bases, with 10 bases between. The germline gives CDR1 LGHDT, CDR2 YNNKEL (reference sequence). CDR3 nucleotides: TGTGCCAGCAGCCCCCAACTACGCTCTGGAAACACCATATATTTT. This gives the protein CASSPQLRSGNTIYF.

This clone was seen only a few times. CDR3: CASSVSGTYYEQYF. DNA of the CDR3: TGCGCCAGCAGCGTCTCCGGGACTTACTACGAGCAGTACTTC. The V call is TRBV4-1, the J call TRBJ2-7; possible D gene TRBD2, 6 bases. V was clipped by 5 bases and J by 3 bases, with 14 bases between them. Germline CDR1 reads MGHRA; CDR2 reads YSYEKL. The CDR3 is made up of 14 amino acids.

The gene calls are TRBV27 and TRBJ2-7, with TRBD1 matching over 9 bases. Losses at the gene ends were 3 bases for V and 5 bases for J; bases not matched to a gene: 8. CDR1 and CDR2 (germline): MNHEY, SMNVEV (reference sequence). The CDR3 covers 15 residues. The CDR3 reads CASSFTGGSRDEQYF. CDR3 sequence (DNA): TGTGCCAGCAGTTTCACAGGGGGCTCGAGGGACGAGCAGTACTTC.

The V call is TRBV7-8, the J call TRBJ1-2; 7 positions agree with TRBD1. V trimming: 5 bases; J trimming: 4 bases; junction bases outside the gene matches: 13. The CDR3 consists of 16 residues. CDR1 and CDR2 (germline): SGHVS, FQNEAQ. The CDR3 DNA sequence: TGTGCCAGCAGCCGAGAAAGGACAGGTTATTCCTATGGCTACACCTTC. Encoded protein: CASSRERTGYSYGYTF.

The genes are TRBV30 and TRBJ1-3, with D unclear. Germline V gene sequence: CDR1 GTSNPN, CDR2 SVGIG (reference sequence). The CDR3 contains 16 residues. Trimming stripped 1 base from V and 1 base from J, with 14 bases between. DNA for the CDR3: TGTGCCTGGAGTGGACTAAGGGATCCGTCTGGAAACACCATATATTTT. Its translation: CAWSGLRDPSGNTIYF.

V is TRBV9 and J is TRBJ2-6, with D maybe TRBD2 (5 bases). Trimming shortened V by 2 bases and J by 4 bases, and 10 bases separated the two germline ends. Per the germline V gene, CDR1 is SGDLS and CDR2 is YYNGEE. The CDR3 consists of 15 residues. The CDR3 here is CASSVRRAGANVLTF. CDR3 nucleotide sequence: TGTGCCAGCAGCGTGCGGCGGGCGGGGGCCAACGTCCTGACTTTC.

This CDR3 is CASSARQSQFSEQYF. The DNA for the CDR3 is TGTGCCAGCAGCGCCCGACAGTCACAATTCTCCGAGCAGTACTTC. The chain couples TRBV9 to TRBJ2-7; the D gene is possibly TRBD1 (5 bases). V was trimmed by 3 bases and J by 6 bases, leaving 19 bases between them. The germline V gene encodes CDR1 SGDLS and CDR2 YYNGEE. The CDR3 totals 15 residues. The whole variable domain, remainder taken from reference TRBV9 and TRBJ2-7, is DSGVTQTPKHLITATGQRVTLRCSPRSGDLSVYWYQQSLDQGLQFLIQYYNGEERAKGNILERFSAQQFPDLHSELNLSSLELGDSALYFCASSARQSQFSEQYFGPGTRLTVT.

V usage is TRBV7-3 and J usage is TRBJ2-7; D perhaps matches TRBD1 (6 bases). The germline CDR1 and CDR2 sequences are SGHTA and FQGTGA. V was trimmed by 8 bases and J by 5 bases, leaving 25 bases between them. The CDR3 spans 16 residues. The chain's CDR3 is CASWARVSGDTHEQYF. In nucleotides, the CDR3 is TGTGCCAGCTGGGCCCGGGTATCAGGGGATACCCACGAGCAGTACTTC.

V and J are TRBV27 and TRBJ2-1; 7 bases map to TRBD2. The J segment lost 7 bases and the V segment lost 5 bases, leaving 8 bases of the junction unmatched. CDR1 is MNHEY and CDR2 is SMNVEV in the germline V gene (reference sequence). The CDR3 runs 14 residues. The CDR3 bases are TGTGCCAGCAGTATACCGGGACTAATGAATGAGCAGTTCTTC. Translating gives CASSIPGLMNEQFF.

The rearrangement uses TRBV10-3 and TRBJ2-2; 9 bases align to TRBD2. The CDR3 is 14 amino acids. With V trimmed by 11 bases and J by 3 bases, 7 bases remained unmatched. Germline values: CDR1 ENHRY, CDR2 SYGVKD. In DNA, the CDR3 is TGTGCCCTCGGGCGGGAGGGGGACACCGGGGAGCTGTTTTTT. As protein: CALGREGDTGELFF.

The J gene is TRBJ1-1, the V gene TRBV30; tentative D call: TRBD1 (5 bases). In germline, CDR1 is GTSNPN, CDR2 SVGIG (reference sequence). Trimming pared 3 bases from V and 3 bases from J, leaving 11 bases between. CDR3 size: 13 residues. The CDR3 nucleotides read TGTGCCTGGAGGGGGGGACTGTACACTGAAGCTTTCTTT. Encoded protein: CAWRGGLYTEAFF.

The chain links TRBV5-1 to TRBJ1-6, with unresolved D. The CDR3 is made up of 17 amino acids. Trimming stripped 0 bases from V and 0 bases from J, with 10 bases between. Germline loops: CDR1 SGHRS, CDR2 YFSETQ. Here the CDR3 DNA reads TGCGCCAGCAGCTTGGAGGCGGGGAGCTCCTATAATTCACCCCTCCACTTT. This encodes CASSLEAGSSYNSPLHF.

The chain employs TRBV19 and TRBJ1-1, with D possibly TRBD1 on 5 matching bases. The CDR3 is 11 amino acids. Trimming took 9 bases from V and 11 from J, leaving 16 bases between them. CDR1 is LNHDA, CDR2 SQIVND, per germline (reference sequence). Here the CDR3 reads CASGTRGSAFF. CDR3 sequence (DNA): TGTGCCAGCGGAACAAGGGGTTCGGCTTTCTTT.

J is TRBJ1-1 and V is TRBV5-1; 8 bases agree with TRBD1. In germline, CDR1 is SGHRS, CDR2 YFSETQ. V trimming: 0 bases; J trimming: 10 bases; junction bases outside the gene matches: 8. This CDR3 is 14 amino acids long. CDR3 region: CASSLGADRVSAFF. The DNA of the CDR3 is TGCGCCAGCAGCTTGGGGGCGGACAGGGTTTCAGCTTTCTTT.

The V and J genes are TRBV2 and TRBJ1-1, with 9 bases that match TRBD1. This CDR3 is built from 15 residues. J was trimmed by 4 bases and V by 6 bases; bases with no gene match: 9. Germline V gene sequence: CDR1 SNHLY, CDR2 FYNNEI. The CDR3 loop reads CASRRLTGGGTEAFF. In nucleotides, the CDR3 is TGTGCCAGCAGGCGACTTACAGGGGGCGGCACTGAAGCTTTCTTT. The full variable domain, rest sourced from reference TRBV2 and TRBJ1-1, is EPEVTQTPSHQVTQMGQEVILRCVPISNHLYFYWYRQILGQKVEFLVSFYNNEISEKSEIFDDQFSVERPDGSNFTLKIRSTKLEDSAMYFCASRRLTGGGTEAFFGQGTRLTVV.

This clone appeared a single time. This rearrangement joins TRBV6-6 to TRBJ1-2; TRBD1 agrees at 7 bases. Germline V gene sequence: CDR1 MNHNY, CDR2 SVGAGI (reference sequence). V shed 2 bases and J 1 base; nucleotides not matched to a gene: 7. The CDR3 spans 16 residues. CDR3 nucleotides: TGTGCCAGCAGTTACGACCGGGACAGCTTTAACTATGGCTACACCTTC. Translation: CASSYDRDSFNYGYTF.

The chain joins TRBV6-5 to TRBJ2-7, with 8 bases lining up with TRBD1. CDR1 and CDR2 from the germline V gene are MNHEY and SVGAGI. After removal of 8 bases from V and 3 bases from J, the junction contained 6 bases not matched to a gene. The CDR3 totals 13 residues. The CDR3 here is CASGGTGLYEQYF. The CDR3 DNA sequence: TGTGCCAGCGGCGGGACAGGACTCTACGAGCAGTACTTC.

The chain links TRBV7-2 to TRBJ2-3; 7 bases line up with TRBD2. The CDR3 has 13 amino acids. V trimming: 5 bases; J trimming: 12 bases; junction bases outside the gene matches: 11. Per germline, CDR1 SGHTA and CDR2 FQGNSA. This CDR3 reads CASSGNSAGTQYF. CDR3 DNA sequence: TGTGCCAGCAGCGGAAACTCAGCGGGAACACAGTATTTT.

This chain connects TRBV7-3 to TRBJ1-1, with 9 nucleotides matching TRBD1. The V gene's germline CDR1 is SGHTA and CDR2 FQGTGA. The CDR3 loop spans 15 amino acids. Trimming removed 4 bases from V and 5 bases from J; junction bases left unmatched: 8. The CDR3 DNA reads TGTGCCAGCAGCTCCAAACAGGGGGCAAAAACTGAAGCTTTCTTT. It encodes CASSSKQGAKTEAFF.